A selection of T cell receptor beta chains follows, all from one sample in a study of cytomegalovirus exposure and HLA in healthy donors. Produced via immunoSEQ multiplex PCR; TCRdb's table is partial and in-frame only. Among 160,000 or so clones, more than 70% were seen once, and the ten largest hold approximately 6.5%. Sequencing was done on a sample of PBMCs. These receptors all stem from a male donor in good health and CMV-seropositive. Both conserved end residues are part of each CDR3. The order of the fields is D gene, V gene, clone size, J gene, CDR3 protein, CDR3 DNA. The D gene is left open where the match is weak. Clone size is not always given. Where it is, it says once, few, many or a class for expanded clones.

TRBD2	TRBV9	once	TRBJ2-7	CASSVGATSGSYEQYF	TGTGCCAGCAGCGTCGGAGCGACTAGCGGGAGCTACGAGCAGTACTTC
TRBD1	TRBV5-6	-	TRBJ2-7	CASRARDSTYEQYF	TGTGCCAGCAGGGCCCGGGACAGCACCTACGAGCAGTACTTC
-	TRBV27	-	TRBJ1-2	CASSTGNGYGYTF	TGTGCCAGCAGTACAGGGAATGGCTATGGCTACACCTTC
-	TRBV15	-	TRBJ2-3	CATSRDWVRGTDTQYF	TGTGCCACCAGCAGAGATTGGGTGAGGGGCACAGATACGCAGTATTTT
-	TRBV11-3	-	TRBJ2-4	CASSSEDDIQYF	TGTGCCAGCAGCAGTGAGGATGACATTCAGTACTTC
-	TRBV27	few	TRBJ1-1	CASSLTGTEAFF	TGTGCCAGCAGTTTAACCGGCACTGAAGCTTTCTTT
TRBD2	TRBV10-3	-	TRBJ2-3	CAIGLAGGSTDTQYF	TGTGCCATCGGGCTGGCGGGAGGGAGCACAGATACGCAGTATTTT
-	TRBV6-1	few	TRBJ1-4	CASTGSGEKLFF	TGTGCCAGTACAGGGAGTGGTGAAAAACTGTTTTTT
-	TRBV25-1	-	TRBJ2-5	CASSDILRETQYF	TGTGCCAGCAGTGACATTTTGAGGGAGACCCAGTACTTC
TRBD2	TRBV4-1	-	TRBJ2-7	CASSQSSGRSGEQYF	TGCGCCAGCAGCCAATCTAGCGGGAGGAGCGGTGAACAGTACTTC
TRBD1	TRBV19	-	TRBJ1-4	CASSNPGQGYEKLFF	TGTGCCAGTAGTAACCCCGGACAGGGGTATGAAAAACTGTTTTTT
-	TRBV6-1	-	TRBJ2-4	CASRALAKNIQYF	TGTGCCAGCAGGGCTCTAGCCAAAAACATTCAGTACTTC
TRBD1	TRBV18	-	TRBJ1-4	CASSDRATNEKLFF	TGTGCCAGCTCCGACAGGGCGACTAATGAAAAACTGTTTTTT
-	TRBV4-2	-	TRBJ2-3	CASSQDRGNTDTQYF	TGTGCCAGCAGCCAAGATCGGGGTAACACAGATACGCAGTATTTT
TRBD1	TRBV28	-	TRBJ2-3	CASSFRRGPSTDTQYF	TGTGCCAGCAGTTTCCGCAGGGGGCCAAGCACAGATACGCAGTATTTT
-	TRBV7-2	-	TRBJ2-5	CATLTASQETQYF	TGTGCCACGCTGACGGCTAGCCAAGAGACCCAGTACTTC
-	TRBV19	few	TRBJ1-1	CASTTAPTGEEAFF	TGTGCCAGTACCACCGCCCCGACAGGAGAAGAAGCTTTCTTT